This TCR beta chain was sequenced in a study of T cell repertoires in cytomegalovirus infection. Whole-study context: Indications of both CMV infection and matching HLA type were provided by public TCR beta signatures. Findings of the study overall: Adding up the frequency of public TCR beta families identified people who carried CMV plus the relevant HLA. Dominating the ex vivo response were TCR beta clonotypes that were CMV-specific and HLA-C-restricted.

One entry per CDR3 protein results from TCRdb running MiXCR on the reads. The sample has about 140,000 distinct CDR3 sequences, 6.5% seen once. The CDR3 length is 15 residues. V was shortened by 3 bases and J by 1 base, with 12 bases between the two germline ends. Germline-derived CDR1 and CDR2 are LGHNA and YSLEER. This clonotype was counted ten times or more. Its target is not known. The sequenced sample was PBMCs. The chain recombines TRBV4-3 with TRBJ1-1; D gene unclear. This clonotype was obtained from a human donor in good health (CMV status not recorded). Some clones in this sample may be carry-over from other donors' samples. The DNA of the CDR3 is TGCGCCAGCAGCCACCTAGGGAGAGCGAACACTGAAGCTTTCTTT. The encoded protein is CASSHLGRANTEAFF.